One sample yielded the 23 T cell receptor beta chains listed below, sequenced in a study of blood T cell repertoires in COVID-19. This table comes from immunoSEQ multiplex PCR, and its TCRdb copy is limited to in-frame clones, with some not included. The table shows over 65,000 clones, with roughly 80% occurring only once. The sequenced sample was peripheral blood. These receptors all stem from an elderly man with active or convalescent COVID-19.

The CDR3 spells CASSQPGTGKETQYF. The CDR3, as DNA: TGCGCCAGCAGCCAACCTGGGACAGGGAAAGAGACCCAGTACTTC. V gene TRBV4-1 combines with J gene TRBJ2-5; 9 bases match TRBD1. The V segment lost 2 bases and the J segment 3 bases; nucleotides outside the gene matches: 4. The CDR3 covers 15 residues. The V gene's germline CDR1 is MGHRA and CDR2 YSYEKL.

The gene calls are TRBV11-2 and TRBJ1-1, with TRBD1 matching 7 bases. Looked up from germline, CDR1 is SGHAT and CDR2 is FQNNGV. The trim removed 4 bases at V and 0 bases at J, leaving 5 bases unmatched. CDR3 size: 15 residues. DNA of the CDR3: TGTGCCAGCAGCTCCGACAGGGTCGTGAACACTGAAGCTTTCTTT. It is translated as CASSSDRVVNTEAFF.

The chain carries TRBV2 and TRBJ2-5; 9 bases fit TRBD2. Germline CDR1 is SNHLY and CDR2 is FYNNEI. The CDR3 is 14 residues long. Trimming took 3 bases from V and 3 from J; bases not matched to a gene: 2. The CDR3, as DNA: TGTGCCAGCAGTGAGGGACTAGCAAAAGAGACCCAGTACTTC. It translates to CASSEGLAKETQYF.

V usage is TRBV6-5 and J usage is TRBJ2-3; TRBD1 agrees at 9 bases. V shed 0 bases, J shed 3 bases, and the junction held 1 base outside the gene matches. Germline assignment: CDR1 MNHEY and CDR2 SVGAGI. The CDR3 runs to 15 residues. CDR3 protein: CASSYSGTGTDTQYF. The CDR3 DNA reads TGTGCCAGCAGTTACTCAGGGACAGGGACAGATACGCAGTATTTT.

The J gene is TRBJ2-1, the V gene TRBV18; TRBD2 is a possible D gene (5 bases). V gave up 0 bases and J gave up 5 bases, with 11 bases separating them. The germline gives CDR1 KGHSH, CDR2 LQKENI. The CDR3 consists of 15 residues. The CDR3 region is CASSPPLARDNEQFF. CDR3 DNA sequence: TGTGCCAGCTCACCACCGCTGGCGAGGGACAATGAGCAGTTCTTC.

This clone was seen a few times. The rearrangement links TRBV28 to TRBJ2-6, with a tentative D call TRBD1 (6 bases). The CDR3 is made up of 17 amino acids. Trimming pared 5 bases from V and 0 bases from J, leaving 14 bases between. Per germline, CDR1 MDHEN and CDR2 SYDVKM. CDR3: CASSNWSRGSGANVLTF. The DNA of the CDR3 is TGTGCCAGCAGTAACTGGAGCAGGGGCTCTGGGGCCAACGTCCTGACTTTC.

The chain employs TRBV2 and TRBJ2-1, with a tentative D call TRBD2 (5 bases). This CDR3 region has 13 residues. V lost 6 bases and J lost 8, with 14 bases in between. Germline CDR1 and CDR2: SNHLY and FYNNEI. CDR3 DNA sequence: TGTGCCAGCAGGTGGCTAGCTGGCCATGAGCAGTTCTTC. This translates into CASRWLAGHEQFF.

The J gene is TRBJ1-1, the V gene TRBV7-9, with D tentatively TRBD1 (5 bases). CDR3 length: 14 residues. Germline-derived CDR1 and CDR2 are SEHNR and FQNEAQ (reference sequence). The V end was cut by 5 bases, the J end by 1 base, with 11 bases between. CDR3 sequence: CASSRGDSNTEAFF. For the CDR3, the DNA is TGTGCCAGCAGCCGGGGGGATTCGAACACTGAAGCTTTCTTT.

Details on this clone: A read error may produce the germline difference seen at one junction end. The rearrangement uses TRBV6-5 and TRBJ1-5; D is unclear. The CDR3 consists of 13 residues. Germline V lookup: CDR1 MNHEY, CDR2 SVGAGI. The CDR3 nucleotides are TGTGCCAGCAGCAGAGGTTCCAATCGGCCCCAGCATTTT. Translation: CASSRGSNRPQHF.

V gene TRBV7-9 combines with J gene TRBJ1-2; no reliable D call. This CDR3 is built from 15 residues. Trimming took 1 base from V and 4 from J, leaving 13 bases between them. Germline-derived CDR1 and CDR2 are SEHNR and FQNEAQ (reference sequence). The CDR3 sequence is CASSLVTGIAYGYTF. In DNA form, the CDR3 reads TGTGCCAGCAGCTTAGTTACGGGTATCGCCTATGGCTACACCTTC.

The chain has TRBV19 and TRBJ1-4, with 8 bases aligning to TRBD1. The J segment lost 3 bases and the V segment lost 4 bases, leaving 7 bases of the junction unmatched. This CDR3 contains 16 residues. CDR1 and CDR2 (germline): LNHDA, SQIVND (reference sequence). The CDR3 loop is CASSTSQGAANEKLFF. The CDR3 coding sequence is TGTGCCAGTAGTACGTCGCAGGGGGCGGCTAATGAAAAACTGTTTTTT.

The V and J genes are TRBV7-2 and TRBJ1-1, with D maybe TRBD1 (5 bases). The CDR3 contains 14 residues. CDR1 and CDR2 (germline): SGHTA, FQGNSA. Trimming removed 1 base at V and 6 bases at J, with 12 bases between. The CDR3 reads CASSLVQGVSEAFF. The CDR3, as DNA: TGTGCCAGCAGCTTAGTTCAGGGCGTGTCTGAAGCTTTCTTT.

This chain joins TRBV19 and TRBJ1-5; a weak D match, TRBD1 (6 bases). The germline gives CDR1 LNHDA, CDR2 SQIVND (reference sequence). The length of the CDR3 is 19 residues. Trimming left V 1 base short and J 0 bases short, with 19 bases between. The CDR3 reads CASSIGRGLQVYSNQPQHF. DNA for the CDR3: TGTGCCAGTAGTATAGGCAGGGGCCTTCAAGTTTATAGCAATCAGCCCCAGCATTTT.

V is TRBV7-4 and J is TRBJ1-4; weak D call: TRBD1 (5 bases). The CDR3 is 14 residues long. Trimming pared 5 bases from V and 3 bases from J, leaving 10 bases between. The germline gives CDR1 SGHVT, CDR2 SQSDAQ. The CDR3 coding sequence is TGTGCCAGCAGCGCGGGGACTCCTAATGAAAAACTGTTTTTT. It is translated as CASSAGTPNEKLFF.

The chain couples TRBV5-1 to TRBJ1-2; 10 bases fit TRBD1. Losses at the gene ends were 4 bases for V and 4 bases for J; bases not matched to a gene: 4. CDR3 length equals 14 residues. Germline CDR1 is SGHRS and CDR2 is YFSETQ. The CDR3 DNA reads TGCGCCAGCAGCGTGGACAGGGGGGTCTATGGCTACACCTTC. Its translation: CASSVDRGVYGYTF.

The chain uses TRBV5-1 and TRBJ2-6; 8 nucleotides align to TRBD1. The V gene's germline CDR1 is SGHRS and CDR2 YFSETQ. The length of the CDR3 is 18 residues. J lost 0 bases, V lost 2 bases, and 7 bases had no gene match. The DNA of the CDR3 is TGCGCCAGCAGCTTCTCCGGGACAGGTAGCTCTGGGGCCAACGTCCTGACTTTC. Its translation is CASSFSGTGSSGANVLTF.

V and J are TRBV5-1 and TRBJ2-5; TRBD2 might be the D (5 bases). Trimming shortened V by 0 bases and J by 5 bases, and 14 bases separated the two germline ends. CDR3 length: 15 amino acids. CDR1 is SGHRS and CDR2 is YFSETQ in the germline V gene. CDR3 DNA: TGCGCCAGCAGCTTGGCGCCGGGATCTAGTGAGACCCAGTACTTC. It codes for CASSLAPGSSETQYF.

The sample holds one count of this clone. The chain employs TRBV9 and TRBJ2-5; D remains ambiguous. With 0 bases removed from V and 7 bases from J, the gap between germline ends came to 4 bases. Germline V gene lookup returns CDR1 SGDLS and CDR2 YYNGEE. The CDR3 runs 11 residues. The DNA of the CDR3 is TGTGCCAGCAGCGTAGGAGGGACCCAGTACTTC. This codes for CASSVGGTQYF.

The chain links TRBV5-1 to TRBJ1-2, with D possibly being TRBD1 (5 bases). Trimming stripped 4 bases from V and 7 bases from J, with 23 bases between. Germline CDR1 reads SGHRS; CDR2 reads YFSETQ. CDR3 length equals 16 residues. The CDR3 bases are TGCGCCAGCAGCCCGGGGACTTCTTCTCCGACGTCTGGCTACACCTTC. Its protein is CASSPGTSSPTSGYTF.

This clone has only a few counts. This chain links TRBV5-5 with TRBJ2-3; unclear D gene. The CDR3 has 14 amino acids. The germline CDR1 and CDR2 sequences are SGHKS and YYEKEE (reference sequence). V lost 0 bases, J lost 2 bases, and 7 bases lay in between. The CDR3 region is CASSLDSSTDTQYF. The CDR3 coding sequence is TGTGCCAGCAGCTTGGACAGTTCCACAGATACGCAGTATTTT.

The chain is built from TRBV4-1 and TRBJ2-1; D may be TRBD1 (5 bases). CDR3 length: 14 amino acids. CDR1 MGHRA and CDR2 YSYEKL come from the germline V gene. V was shortened by 2 bases and J by 8 bases, with 13 bases between the two germline ends. The CDR3 loop is CASSQRQGHYEQFF. CDR3 DNA sequence: TGCGCCAGCAGCCAAAGGCAGGGTCATTATGAGCAGTTCTTC.

The chain employs TRBV19 and TRBJ1-5; D ambiguous. The CDR3 runs 13 residues. Trimming left V 4 bases short and J 7 bases short, with 11 bases between. The V gene's germline CDR1 is LNHDA and CDR2 SQIVND (reference sequence). CDR3 sequence (DNA): TGTGCCAGTAGTAACCAGGTTAAACAGCCCCAGCATTTT. Its protein is CASSNQVKQPQHF.

The gene calls are TRBV27 and TRBJ2-1; D possibly corresponds to TRBD2 (6 bases). Trimming pared 3 bases from V and 0 bases from J, leaving 9 bases between. Germline V gene lookup returns CDR1 MNHEY and CDR2 SMNVEV (reference sequence). This CDR3 spans 15 amino acids. In nucleotides, the CDR3 is TGTGCCAGCAGTTTTAGCGGCAGCTCCTACAATGAGCAGTTCTTC. This encodes CASSFSGSSYNEQFF.